This T cell receptor beta chain was documented in a study of blood T cells in healthy people across ages. Study details: About one barcoded beta molecule was captured per two T cells (by template switching). Study-level findings and limits: Whereas aged donors had fewer naive CD4+ cells, long-lived donors had more of them and higher diversity. Per million T cells, TCR beta diversity dropped roughly linearly as age increased.

A second PCR of 7 to 11 cycles used a sample-barcoded 5' primer and a J-beta primer mix. A template-switch adaptor that had 12 random nucleotides put a tag on each cDNA molecule. Using its own MiXCR run on the 5' RACE reads, TCRdb lists one record per CDR3 protein. The sample has around 1,100,000 distinct CDR3 sequences, around two fifths seen once. Points on this clonotype: Its specificity is unknown. It may be a read error: a sequence one base away is much more abundant.

The V end was cut by 6 bases, the J end by 7 bases, with 12 bases between. The CDR3 length is 13 residues. This receptor was taken from a man in his late teens or twenties in good health. The chain links TRBV12-3 or TRBV12-4 to TRBJ2-2; D not resolved. Sequencing was done on a sample of blood. The CDR3 DNA sequence: TGTGCCAGCAGGTTTAGGGTGAACGGGGAGCTGTTTTTT. Translation: CASRFRVNGELFF.